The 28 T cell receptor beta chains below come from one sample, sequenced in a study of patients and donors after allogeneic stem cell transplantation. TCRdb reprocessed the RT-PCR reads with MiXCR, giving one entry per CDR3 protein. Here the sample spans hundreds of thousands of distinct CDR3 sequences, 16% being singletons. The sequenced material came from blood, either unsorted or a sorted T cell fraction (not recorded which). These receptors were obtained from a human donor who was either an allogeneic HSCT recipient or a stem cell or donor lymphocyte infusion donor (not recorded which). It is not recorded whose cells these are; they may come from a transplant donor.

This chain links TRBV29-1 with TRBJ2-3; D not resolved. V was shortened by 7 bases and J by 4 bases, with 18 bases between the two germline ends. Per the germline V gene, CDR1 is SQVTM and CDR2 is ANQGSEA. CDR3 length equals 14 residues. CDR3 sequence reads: CSAEAPGGSDTQYF. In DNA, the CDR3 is TGCAGCGCCGAGGCCCCAGGTGGCTCAGATACGCAGTATTTT.

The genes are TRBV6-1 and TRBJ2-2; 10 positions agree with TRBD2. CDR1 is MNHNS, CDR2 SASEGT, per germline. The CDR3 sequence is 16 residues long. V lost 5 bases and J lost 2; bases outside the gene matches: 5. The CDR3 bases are TGTGCCAGCAGTCTCCGGACTAGCGGAAACACCGGGGAGCTGTTTTTT. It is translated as CASSLRTSGNTGELFF.

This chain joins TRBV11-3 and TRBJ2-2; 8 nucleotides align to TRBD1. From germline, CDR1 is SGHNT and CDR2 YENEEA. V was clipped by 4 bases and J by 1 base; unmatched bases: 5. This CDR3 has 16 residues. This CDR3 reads CASSSRGLENTGELFF. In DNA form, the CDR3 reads TGTGCCAGCAGCTCCAGGGGGCTAGAGAACACCGGGGAGCTGTTTTTT. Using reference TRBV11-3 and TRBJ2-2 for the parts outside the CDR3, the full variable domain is EAGVVQSPRYKIIEKKQPVAFWCNPISGHNTLYWYLQNLGQGPELLIRYENEEAVDDSQLPKDRFSAERLKGVDSTLKIQPAELGDSAVYLCASSSRGLENTGELFFGEGSRLTVL.

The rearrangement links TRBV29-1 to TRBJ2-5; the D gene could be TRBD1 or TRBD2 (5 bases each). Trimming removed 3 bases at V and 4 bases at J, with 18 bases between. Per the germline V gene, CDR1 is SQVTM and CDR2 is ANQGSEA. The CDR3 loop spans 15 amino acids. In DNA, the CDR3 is TGCAGCGTTGAGTGGTCCCAGGGACGTCGAGAGACCCAGTACTTC. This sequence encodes CSVEWSQGRRETQYF.

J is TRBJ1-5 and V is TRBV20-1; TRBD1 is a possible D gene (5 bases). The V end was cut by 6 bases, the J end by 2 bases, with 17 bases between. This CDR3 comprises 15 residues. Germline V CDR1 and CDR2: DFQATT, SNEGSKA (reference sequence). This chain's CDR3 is CSAMGLEIRNQPQHF. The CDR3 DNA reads TGCAGTGCCATGGGACTGGAGATTCGCAATCAGCCCCAGCATTTT.

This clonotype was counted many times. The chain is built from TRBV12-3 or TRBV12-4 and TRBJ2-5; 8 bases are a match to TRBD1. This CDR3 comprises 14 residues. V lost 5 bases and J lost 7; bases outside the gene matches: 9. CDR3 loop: CASSPLAQGGTQYF. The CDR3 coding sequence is TGTGCCAGCAGTCCTCTGGCACAGGGGGGGACCCAGTACTTC.

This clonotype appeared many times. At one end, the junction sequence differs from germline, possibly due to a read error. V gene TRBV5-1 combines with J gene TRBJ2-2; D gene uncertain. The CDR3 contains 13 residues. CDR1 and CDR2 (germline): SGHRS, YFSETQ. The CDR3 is CASSLDDTGELFF. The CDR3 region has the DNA TGCGCCAGCAGTTTGGATGACACCGGGGAGCTGTTTTTT.

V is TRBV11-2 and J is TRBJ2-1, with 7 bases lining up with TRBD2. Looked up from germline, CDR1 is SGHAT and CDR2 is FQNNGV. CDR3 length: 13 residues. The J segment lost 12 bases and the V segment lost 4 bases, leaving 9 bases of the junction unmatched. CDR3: CASSWREWYGQFF. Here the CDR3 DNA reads TGTGCCAGCAGCTGGCGGGAGTGGTATGGGCAGTTCTTC.

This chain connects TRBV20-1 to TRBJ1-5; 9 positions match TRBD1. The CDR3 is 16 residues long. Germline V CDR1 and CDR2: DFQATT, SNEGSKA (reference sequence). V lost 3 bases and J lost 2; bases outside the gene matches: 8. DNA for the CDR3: TGCAGTGCTAGGGAAACAGGGGGCTTGGGCAATCAGCCCCAGCATTTT. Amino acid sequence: CSARETGGLGNQPQHF.

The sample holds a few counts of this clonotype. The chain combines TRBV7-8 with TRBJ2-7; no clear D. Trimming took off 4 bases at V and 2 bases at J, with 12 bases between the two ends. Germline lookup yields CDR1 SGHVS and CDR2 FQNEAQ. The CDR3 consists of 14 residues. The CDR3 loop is CASSSFSLPYEQYF. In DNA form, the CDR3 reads TGTGCCAGCAGCTCTTTTAGTCTCCCCTACGAGCAGTACTTC.

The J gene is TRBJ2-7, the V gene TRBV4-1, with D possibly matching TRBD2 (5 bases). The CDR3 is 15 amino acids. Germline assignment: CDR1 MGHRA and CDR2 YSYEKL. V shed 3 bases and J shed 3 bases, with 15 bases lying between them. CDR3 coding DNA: TGCGCCAGCAGCCAGAGCGAGACTATTCACTACGAGCAGTACTTC. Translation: CASSQSETIHYEQYF.

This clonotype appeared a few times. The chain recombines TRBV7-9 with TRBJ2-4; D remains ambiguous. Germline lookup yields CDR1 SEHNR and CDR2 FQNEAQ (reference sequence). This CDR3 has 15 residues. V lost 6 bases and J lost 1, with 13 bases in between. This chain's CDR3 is CASSFDREAKNIQYF. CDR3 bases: TGTGCCAGCAGTTTCGACCGAGAGGCCAAAAACATTCAGTACTTC.

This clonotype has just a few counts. The CDR3 DNA is TGTGCCACCAGTGATTTAGGGAGGACGGGGCACAATGAGCAGTTCTTC. Translating it yields CATSDLGRTGHNEQFF. The chain joins TRBV24-1 to TRBJ2-1; weak D call: TRBD2 (6 bases). In germline, CDR1 is KGHDR, CDR2 SFDVKD. The V end was cut by 1 base, the J end by 5 bases, with 14 bases between. This CDR3 is 16 amino acids long.

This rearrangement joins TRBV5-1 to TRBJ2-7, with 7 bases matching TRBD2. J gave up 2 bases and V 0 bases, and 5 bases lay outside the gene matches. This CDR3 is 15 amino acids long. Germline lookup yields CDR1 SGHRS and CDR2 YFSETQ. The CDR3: CASSLGAGVPYEQYF. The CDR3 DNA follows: TGCGCCAGCAGCTTGGGCGCGGGGGTCCCCTACGAGCAGTACTTC.

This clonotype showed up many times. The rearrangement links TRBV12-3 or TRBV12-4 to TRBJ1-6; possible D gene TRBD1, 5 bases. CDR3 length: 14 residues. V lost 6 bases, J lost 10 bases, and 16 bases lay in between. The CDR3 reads CASSDTITGSPLHF. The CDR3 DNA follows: TGTGCCAGCAGCGATACCATAACAGGCTCACCCCTCCACTTT.

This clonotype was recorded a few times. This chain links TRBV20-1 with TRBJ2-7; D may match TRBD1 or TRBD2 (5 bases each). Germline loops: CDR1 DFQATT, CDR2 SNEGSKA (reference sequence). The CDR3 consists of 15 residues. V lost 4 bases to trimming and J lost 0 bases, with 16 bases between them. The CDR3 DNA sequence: TGCAGTGCTAAACGGGGCTCCTCTGTCTCCTACGAGCAGTACTTC. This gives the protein CSAKRGSSVSYEQYF.

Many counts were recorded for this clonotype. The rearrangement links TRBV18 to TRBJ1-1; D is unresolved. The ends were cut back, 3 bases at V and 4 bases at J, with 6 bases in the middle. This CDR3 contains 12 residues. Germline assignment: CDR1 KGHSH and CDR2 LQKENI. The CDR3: CASSPSGTEAFF. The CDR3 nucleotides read TGTGCCAGCTCACCTTCAGGCACTGAAGCTTTCTTT.

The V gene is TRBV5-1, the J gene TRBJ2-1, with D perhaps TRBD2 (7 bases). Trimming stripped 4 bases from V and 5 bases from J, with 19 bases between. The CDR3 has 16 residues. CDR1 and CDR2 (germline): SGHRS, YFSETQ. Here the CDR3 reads CASSNWRGLPNNEQFF. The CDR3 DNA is TGCGCCAGCAGCAATTGGCGGGGGCTTCCTAACAATGAGCAGTTCTTC.

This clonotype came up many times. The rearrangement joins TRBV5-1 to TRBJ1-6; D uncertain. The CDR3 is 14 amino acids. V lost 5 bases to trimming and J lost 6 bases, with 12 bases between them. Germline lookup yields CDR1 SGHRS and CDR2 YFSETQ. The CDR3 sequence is CASRGSSGNSPLHF. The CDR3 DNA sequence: TGCGCCAGCAGGGGCTCGAGTGGTAATTCACCCCTCCACTTT.

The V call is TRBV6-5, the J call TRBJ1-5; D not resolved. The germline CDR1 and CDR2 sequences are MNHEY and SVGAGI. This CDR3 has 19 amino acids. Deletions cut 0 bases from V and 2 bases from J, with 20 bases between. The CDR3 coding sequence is TGTGCCAGCAGTTACTCGAAGTCGGAGGGAGCATGGCGCAATCAGCCCCAGCATTTT. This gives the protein CASSYSKSEGAWRNQPQHF.

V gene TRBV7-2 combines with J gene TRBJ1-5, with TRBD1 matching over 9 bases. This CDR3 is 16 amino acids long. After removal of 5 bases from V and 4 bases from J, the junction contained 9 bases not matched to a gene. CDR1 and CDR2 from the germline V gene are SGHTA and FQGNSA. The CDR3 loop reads CASSTRGGQGNQPQHF. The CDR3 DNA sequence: TGTGCCAGCAGCACCAGGGGGGGACAGGGAAATCAGCCCCAGCATTTT.

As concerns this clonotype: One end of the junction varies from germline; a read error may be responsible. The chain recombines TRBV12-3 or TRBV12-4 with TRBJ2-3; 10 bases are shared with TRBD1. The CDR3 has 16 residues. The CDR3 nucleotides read TGTGCCAGCACTTTAGGACAGGGGGACGCCACAGATACGCAGTATTTT. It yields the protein CASTLGQGDATDTQYF.

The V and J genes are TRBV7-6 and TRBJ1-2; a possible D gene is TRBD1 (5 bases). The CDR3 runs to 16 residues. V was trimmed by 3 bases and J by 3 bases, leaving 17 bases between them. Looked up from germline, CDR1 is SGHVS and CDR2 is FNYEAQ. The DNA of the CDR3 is TGTGCCAGCAGCTTCTCCGCCGGGGGGAGCGACTATGGCTACACCTTC. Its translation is CASSFSAGGSDYGYTF.

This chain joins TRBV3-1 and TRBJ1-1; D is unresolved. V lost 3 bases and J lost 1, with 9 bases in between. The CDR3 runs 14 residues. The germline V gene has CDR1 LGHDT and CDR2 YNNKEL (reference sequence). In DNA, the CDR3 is TGTGCCAGCAGCCAGGGTTGGGGGAACACTGAAGCTTTCTTT. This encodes CASSQGWGNTEAFF.

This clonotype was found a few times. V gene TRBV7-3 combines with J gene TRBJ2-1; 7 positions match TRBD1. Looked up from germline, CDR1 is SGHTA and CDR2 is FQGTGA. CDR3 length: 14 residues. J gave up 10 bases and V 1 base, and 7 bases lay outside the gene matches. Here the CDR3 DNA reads TGTGCCAGCAGCTTAAGAGGGGGCCCACTAGAGCAGTTCTTC. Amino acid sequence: CASSLRGGPLEQFF.

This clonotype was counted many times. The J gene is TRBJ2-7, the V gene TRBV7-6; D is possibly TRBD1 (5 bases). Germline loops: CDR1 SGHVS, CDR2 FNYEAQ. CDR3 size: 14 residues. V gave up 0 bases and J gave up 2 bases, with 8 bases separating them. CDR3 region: CASSLAGRAYEQYF. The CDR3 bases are TGTGCCAGCAGCTTAGCGGGCAGGGCCTACGAGCAGTACTTC.

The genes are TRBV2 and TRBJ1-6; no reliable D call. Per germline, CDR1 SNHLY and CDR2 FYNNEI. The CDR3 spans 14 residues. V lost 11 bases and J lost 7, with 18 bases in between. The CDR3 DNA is TGTGCCTGCGTGGTACCTCCGCGAAATTCACCCCTCCACTTT. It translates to CACVVPPRNSPLHF.

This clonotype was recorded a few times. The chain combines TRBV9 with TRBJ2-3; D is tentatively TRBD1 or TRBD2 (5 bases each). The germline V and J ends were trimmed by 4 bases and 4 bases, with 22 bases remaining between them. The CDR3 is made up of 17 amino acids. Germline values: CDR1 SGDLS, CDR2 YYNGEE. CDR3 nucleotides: TGTGCCAGCAGCAAACTGGGTCGAGGGACGAGGCCAGATACGCAGTATTTT. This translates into CASSKLGRGTRPDTQYF.